This TCR beta chain comes out of a study of blood T cell repertoires in COVID-19. About the study: Sources were T cells, B-cell-depleted T cells, or PBMCs; the material itself was cDNA or gDNA.

In the study's own analysis: Cell counts per sample came from amplifying reference gene primers. TCRdb's table, derived via immunoSEQ multiplex PCR, lists solely in-frame clones and lacks some. Clone size and the V and J calls come from that table; the DNA yielded D and trimming. The sample holds 250,000 to 300,000 clones; 80% to 90% are singletons and the top ten take roughly 4.5%. This clone appeared once. The CDR3 loop spans 14 amino acids. The germline V gene has CDR1 SGHNT and CDR2 YENEEA. V lost 0 bases and J 1 base, leaving 5 bases between the germline ends. The sequence was obtained from a woman aged 35 to 49 who had recovered from COVID-19. The sample was peripheral blood. The chain has TRBV11-3 and TRBJ2-3; D remains ambiguous. The CDR3 here is CASSLDLGTDTQYF. The DNA for the CDR3 is TGTGCCAGCAGCTTAGATTTAGGCACAGATACGCAGTATTTT.